This record concerns one T cell receptor (beta chain) sequence. The antigen remains undetermined. This CDR3 is built from 15 residues. Losses at the gene ends were 5 bases for V and 6 bases for J; bases not matched to a gene: 8. The sample is drawn from a study of blood T cells in healthy people across ages. Primed by a sample-barcoded 5' primer and a J-beta primer mix, a second PCR proceeded for about 6 to 12 cycles. Each cDNA molecule was tagged by a template-switch adaptor with 12 random nucleotides. Every sample returned 2.5 million or more CDR3-containing paired-end reads. TCRdb ran MiXCR on the 5' RACE reads and lists one entry per CDR3 protein. Of roughly 700,000 distinct CDR3 sequences listed, approximately 50% were seen once; the top ten hold roughly 34%. Study results and limitations: Aged donors had fewer naive CD4+ cells and lower diversity than long-lived donors. In older individuals, TCR beta diversity per million T cells was lower, falling roughly linearly with age.

The rearrangement links TRBV12-3 or TRBV12-4 to TRBJ2-3; 10 bases fit TRBD2. This receptor was identified in a woman in her sixties or seventies in good health. Material: blood. The CDR3 reads CASSDGRAGGDTQYF. The CDR3, as DNA: TGTGCCAGCAGTGACGGCAGAGCGGGAGGGGATACGCAGTATTTT.